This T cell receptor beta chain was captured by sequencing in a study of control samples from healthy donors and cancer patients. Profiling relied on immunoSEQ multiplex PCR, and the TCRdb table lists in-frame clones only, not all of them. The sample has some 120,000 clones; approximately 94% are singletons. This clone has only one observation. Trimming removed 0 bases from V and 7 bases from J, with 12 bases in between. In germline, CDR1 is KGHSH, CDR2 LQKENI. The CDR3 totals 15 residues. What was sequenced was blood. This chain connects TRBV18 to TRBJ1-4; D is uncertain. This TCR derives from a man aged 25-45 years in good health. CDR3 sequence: CASSPPGGWREKLFF. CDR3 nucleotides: TGTGCCAGCTCACCACCGGGAGGGTGGCGTGAAAAACTGTTTTTT.